Presented here are 23 T cell receptor beta chains from one specimen sequenced in a study of cytomegalovirus exposure and HLA in healthy donors. PCR used 60 Vbeta primers and 13 Jbeta primers. TCRdb keeps only in-frame clones here, not all; method: immunoSEQ multiplex PCR. Its clone listing holds around 53,000 clones. The sequencing input was PBMCs. The source is a woman in her thirties in good health and CMV-seropositive.

The chain employs TRBV6-6 and TRBJ1-1, with 7 positions matching TRBD1. This CDR3 comprises 15 residues. Germline CDR1 is MNHNY and CDR2 is SVGAGI (reference sequence). Trimming cost V 3 bases and J 1 base; bases outside gene matches: 5. CDR3 protein: CASSYRTGGNTEAFF. CDR3 coding DNA: TGTGCCAGCAGTTATCGGACAGGCGGGAACACTGAAGCTTTCTTT.

The rearrangement uses TRBV29-1 and TRBJ2-5, with 9 bases fitting TRBD2. In germline, CDR1 is SQVTM, CDR2 ANQGSEA. This CDR3 comprises 14 residues. The V segment lost 6 bases and the J segment 5 bases; nucleotides outside the gene matches: 10. The CDR3 bases are TGCAGCGTGTTTGGCGGGAGGGCAGAGGAGACCCAGTACTTC. This gives the protein CSVFGGRAEETQYF.

V gene TRBV30 combines with J gene TRBJ2-3; TRBD2 is a possible D gene (6 bases). CDR1 GTSNPN and CDR2 SVGIG come from the germline V gene (reference sequence). The ends were cut back, 0 bases at V and 5 bases at J, with 15 bases in the middle. The CDR3 covers 15 residues. The CDR3 reads CAWSVSDGEVDTQYF. The CDR3 nucleotides read TGTGCCTGGAGTGTTTCGGACGGGGAGGTAGATACGCAGTATTTT.

The rearrangement joins TRBV7-9 to TRBJ1-2; D might be TRBD1 (6 bases). Per the germline V gene, CDR1 is SEHNR and CDR2 is FQNEAQ (reference sequence). Trimming stripped 4 bases from V and 5 bases from J, with 8 bases between. This CDR3 has 12 amino acids. CDR3 loop: CASSSTGYGYTF. CDR3 DNA sequence: TGTGCCAGCAGCTCGACAGGTTATGGCTACACCTTC.

This sequence joins TRBV19 and TRBJ2-5; 9 positions match TRBD1. The V and J ends lost 6 bases and 5 bases, in that order; junction bases with no gene match: 10. CDR1 and CDR2 from the germline V gene are LNHDA and SQIVND (reference sequence). This CDR3 spans 15 amino acids. CDR3 sequence: CASSERDRVGETQYF. The CDR3 coding sequence is TGTGCCAGTAGCGAGAGGGACAGGGTAGGGGAGACCCAGTACTTC.

The chain carries TRBV7-8 and TRBJ2-1; 8 bases are shared with TRBD2. The CDR3 loop spans 16 amino acids. The V and J ends lost 7 bases and 7 bases, in that order; junction bases with no gene match: 15. The germline V gene encodes CDR1 SGHVS and CDR2 FQNEAQ. DNA for the CDR3: TGTGCCAGCACCCAGGGTGCCAGCGGGAGTAGTAATGAGCAGTTCTTC. It translates to CASTQGASGSSNEQFF.

The chain couples TRBV6-6 to TRBJ1-1; possibly TRBD1 for D (6 bases). This CDR3 has 15 amino acids. CDR1 and CDR2 from the germline V gene are MNHNY and SVGAGI (reference sequence). Trimming cost V 4 bases and J 3 bases, with 15 bases left between them. CDR3: CASSLAWKGDTEAFF. The DNA of the CDR3 is TGTGCCAGCAGTTTGGCATGGAAGGGGGACACTGAAGCTTTCTTT.

This rearrangement joins TRBV4-1 to TRBJ2-7, with D perhaps matching TRBD2 (6 bases). Trimming shortened V by 0 bases and J by 7 bases, and 16 bases separated the two germline ends. In germline, CDR1 is MGHRA, CDR2 YSYEKL. This CDR3 comprises 15 residues. The CDR3 reads CASSQEEEGEVEQYF. CDR3 DNA sequence: TGCGCCAGCAGCCAAGAGGAAGAAGGGGAGGTTGAGCAGTACTTC.

J is TRBJ1-2 and V is TRBV5-1; maybe TRBD1 (6 bases). Deletions cut 0 bases from V and 6 bases from J, with 15 bases between. CDR3 size: 15 residues. Germline CDR1 and CDR2: SGHRS and YFSETQ. The CDR3 loop is CASSLVLQGRDGYTF. The CDR3 DNA is TGCGCCAGCAGCTTGGTCCTACAGGGTCGGGATGGCTACACCTTC.

This chain links TRBV23-1 with TRBJ1-5; TRBD1 matches at 10 bases. TRBV23-1 carries the ORF label, with uncertain function. This CDR3 is 17 amino acids long. The V and J ends lost 0 bases and 5 bases, in that order; junction bases with no gene match: 7. This CDR3 reads CASSQSRGTGEDQPQHF. The CDR3 DNA reads TGCGCCAGCAGTCAATCTAGGGGGACAGGGGAGGATCAGCCCCAGCATTTT.

This sequence joins TRBV5-6 and TRBJ2-7; 10 bases agree with TRBD1. The CDR3 is 14 residues long. CDR1 and CDR2 from the germline V gene are SGHDT and YYEEEE. With 4 bases clipped from V and 3 bases from J, the junction kept 4 bases outside the gene matches. CDR3 DNA sequence: TGTGCCAGCAGCCGAGGACAGGGGGTCTACGAGCAGTACTTC. Translated: CASSRGQGVYEQYF. The full variable domain, completed using reference TRBV5-6 and TRBJ2-7, is DAGVTQSPTHLIKTRGQQVTLRCSPKSGHDTVSWYQQALGQGPQFIFQYYEEEERQRGNFPDRFSGHQFPNYSSELNVNALLLGDSALYLCASSRGQGVYEQYFGPGTRLTVT.

This chain joins TRBV13 and TRBJ2-1; 9 nucleotides agree with TRBD2. The V segment lost 3 bases and the J segment 0 bases; nucleotides outside the gene matches: 3. The CDR3 runs 16 residues. CDR1 and CDR2 (germline): PRHDT, FYEKMQ (reference sequence). The CDR3 nucleotides are TGTGCCAGCAGCTTTAGCGGGGGCCGCTCCTACAATGAGCAGTTCTTC. Protein product: CASSFSGGRSYNEQFF.

The chain joins TRBV9 to TRBJ1-4; 8 nucleotides match TRBD1. The CDR3 spans 14 residues. Germline loops: CDR1 SGDLS, CDR2 YYNGEE. Trimming removed 1 base from V and 14 bases from J; junction bases left unmatched: 10. The DNA for the CDR3 is TGTGCCAGCAGCGTAAACCTACAGGGGGGGCGCCTGTTTTTT. Its protein product is CASSVNLQGGRLFF.

This rearrangement joins TRBV7-9 to TRBJ2-5; 16 nucleotides match TRBD2. The CDR3 is 16 amino acids. V lost 5 bases and J lost 5; bases outside the gene matches: 5. CDR1 SEHNR and CDR2 FQNEAQ come from the germline V gene (reference sequence). This CDR3 is CASSPGTSGRGETQYF. CDR3 sequence (DNA): TGTGCCAGCAGCCCTGGGACTAGCGGGAGGGGGGAGACCCAGTACTTC.

The V call is TRBV28, the J call TRBJ2-7, with a tentative D call TRBD1 (6 bases). From germline, CDR1 is MDHEN and CDR2 SYDVKM. V was clipped by 6 bases and J by 0 bases, with 9 bases between them. This CDR3 is 13 amino acids long. The CDR3 sequence: CASREGGSYEQYF. As DNA, the CDR3 is TGTGCCAGCAGAGAAGGGGGCTCCTACGAGCAGTACTTC.

The CDR3: CASGEVETQYF. DNA for the CDR3: TGTGCCAGCGGGGAGGTGGAGACCCAGTACTTC. The chain carries TRBV2 and TRBJ2-5; a possible D gene is TRBD2 (6 bases). Germline assignment: CDR1 SNHLY and CDR2 FYNNEI. This CDR3 is built from 11 residues. Trimming left V 8 bases short and J 5 bases short, with 9 bases between. The variable domain in full, with the rest retrieved from reference TRBV2 and TRBJ2-5, is EPEVTQTPSHQVTQMGQEVILRCVPISNHLYFYWYRQILGQKVEFLVSFYNNEISEKSEIFDDQFSVERPDGSNFTLKIRSTKLEDSAMYFCASGEVETQYFGPGTRLLVL.

The chain has TRBV5-6 and TRBJ2-7; D gene unclear. The CDR3 is 14 amino acids. Germline V lookup: CDR1 SGHDT, CDR2 YYEEEE. Trimming took 0 bases from V and 0 from J, leaving 7 bases between them. CDR3 DNA: TGTGCCAGCAGCTTGGGGCTGGTCTCCTACGAGCAGTACTTC. Amino acids: CASSLGLVSYEQYF.

CDR3 nucleotides: TGTGCCAGCAGATTAGCCTCGAGCTCCTACAATGAGCAGTTCTTC. This sequence encodes CASRLASSSYNEQFF. The chain recombines TRBV6-6 with TRBJ2-1, with D unresolved. Germline-derived CDR1 and CDR2 are MNHNY and SVGAGI (reference sequence). Trimming took 6 bases from V and 0 from J, leaving 12 bases between them. CDR3 length: 15 amino acids.

The gene calls are TRBV7-6 and TRBJ2-7; the D gene is possibly TRBD1 (5 bases). The germline CDR1 and CDR2 sequences are SGHVS and FNYEAQ. Trimming left V 0 bases short and J 5 bases short, with 8 bases between. CDR3 size: 13 residues. The CDR3 region has the DNA TGTGCCAGCAGCTTAGCAGGGGCGGACGAGCAGTACTTC. Translated: CASSLAGADEQYF.

The chain joins TRBV18 to TRBJ1-5, with no clear D. CDR1 is KGHSH, CDR2 LQKENI, per germline. The CDR3 length is 14 residues. The V gene lost 2 bases and the J gene lost 11 bases, with 16 bases spanning the gap. The CDR3: CASSPSYSSVAQHF. CDR3 in DNA: TGTGCCAGCTCACCAAGTTACAGCTCGGTGGCCCAGCATTTT.

The genes are TRBV6-1 and TRBJ2-7; perhaps TRBD1 as D (6 bases). Germline CDR1 is MNHNS and CDR2 is SASEGT. V dropped 7 bases and J dropped 2 bases, with 18 bases sitting between them. The CDR3 has 15 amino acids. The CDR3 sequence is CASISWTASAYEQYF. In DNA form, the CDR3 reads TGTGCCAGCATCAGCTGGACAGCGAGCGCCTACGAGCAGTACTTC.

V and J are TRBV4-1 and TRBJ2-6; 16 positions match TRBD2. The CDR3 is made up of 20 amino acids. Trimming cost V 3 bases and J 2 bases; bases outside gene matches: 7. CDR1 and CDR2 from the germline V gene are MGHRA and YSYEKL. The CDR3 DNA sequence: TGCGCCAGCAGCCAGACCGGGACTAGCGGGAGGGTCACTGGGGCCAACGTCCTGACTTTC. Translation gives CASSQTGTSGRVTGANVLTF.

The rearrangement joins TRBV2 to TRBJ2-7; possible D gene TRBD2, 6 bases. Per germline, CDR1 SNHLY and CDR2 FYNNEI. Deletions cut 4 bases from V and 1 base from J, with 11 bases between. The CDR3 contains 14 residues. The CDR3 region has the DNA TGTGCCAGCAGTGTATTGAGCGGGTCCTACGAGCAGTACTTC. Translated: CASSVLSGSYEQYF.